This TCR beta chain was sequenced during a study of T-cell reconstitution after alpha-beta-depleted transplantation in children. The authors prepared the TCRbeta library with unique molecular identifiers. TCRdb re-analysed the PCR reads in MiXCR, keeping a single row per CDR3 protein. Here the sample spans a few hundred thousand distinct CDR3 sequences, about 9.4% being singletons. This clonotype was seen a few times. The receptor's source is a human donor who donated a stem cell graft to a child with acute lymphoblastic leukemia. The starting material was PBMCs from the stem cell graft donor, obtained from the stem cell graft.

The DNA of the CDR3 is TGCAGCGCTGGGACGGACAGCTCCTTGGGGAGGCAGTTCTTC. Amino acids: CSAGTDSSLGRQFF. V usage is TRBV29-1 and J usage is TRBJ2-1; tentative D call: TRBD1 (6 bases). This CDR3 is 14 amino acids long. Germline loops: CDR1 SQVTM, CDR2 ANQGSEA. Deletions cut 7 bases from V and 12 bases from J, with 25 bases between.